This TCR beta chain was observed in a study of blood T cell repertoires in COVID-19. About the research overall: Acute and convalescent COVID-19 samples came from the United States, Italy and Spain. The analysed material was cDNA or gDNA that came from T cells, B-cell-depleted T cells, or PBMCs.

Methods used by the authors: From reference gene primer amplification, estimates of nucleated cell counts were derived. Generated by immunoSEQ multiplex PCR, the TCRdb table keeps only in-frame clones and is missing some. V and J calls and clone size are those listed in that table; D and trimming were worked out from the DNA. This sample has some 250,000 clones, with roughly 86% found just once. V dropped 0 bases and J dropped 6 bases, with 12 bases sitting between them. The V gene's germline CDR1 is MGHRA and CDR2 YSYEKL. The CDR3 length is 14 residues. Source material: peripheral blood. This clonotype originated in a human donor in a cohort sampled during active COVID-19. J is TRBJ2-7 and V is TRBV4-1, with TRBD1 as a possible D gene (6 bases). The CDR3 DNA follows: TGCGCCAGCAGCCAAGAGCCCGACAGGCGCGAGCAGTACTTC. Translating it yields CASSQEPDRREQYF.